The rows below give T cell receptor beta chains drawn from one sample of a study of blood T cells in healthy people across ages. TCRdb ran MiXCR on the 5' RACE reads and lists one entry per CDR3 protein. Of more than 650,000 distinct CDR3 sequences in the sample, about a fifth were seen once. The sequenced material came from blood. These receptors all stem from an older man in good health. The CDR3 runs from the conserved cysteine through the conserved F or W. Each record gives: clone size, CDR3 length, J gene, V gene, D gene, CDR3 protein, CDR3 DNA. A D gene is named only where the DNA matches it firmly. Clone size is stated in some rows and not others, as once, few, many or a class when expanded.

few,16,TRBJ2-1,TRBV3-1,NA,CASSQPRGVSYNEQFF,TGTGCCAGCAGCCAACCCCGGGGCGTCTCCTACAATGAGCAGTTCTTC
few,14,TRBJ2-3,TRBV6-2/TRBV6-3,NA,CASSWSLGPDTQYF,TGTGCCAGCAGTTGGTCACTAGGGCCAGATACGCAGTATTTT
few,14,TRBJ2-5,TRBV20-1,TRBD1,CSAKAGTGTLVQYF,TGCAGTGCTAAGGCCGGGACAGGGACCCTAGTGCAGTACTTC
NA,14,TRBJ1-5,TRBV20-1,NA,CSALKEGGNQPQHF,TGCAGTGCCTTAAAGGAGGGGGGCAATCAGCCCCAGCATTTT
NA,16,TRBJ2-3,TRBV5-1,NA,CASSLEVGGPIDTQYF,TGCGCCAGCAGCTTGGAAGTGGGGGGGCCTATAGATACGCAGTATTTT
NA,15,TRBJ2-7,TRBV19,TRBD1,CASSPTPGGSYEQYF,TGTGCCAGTAGTCCCACCCCAGGGGGCTCATACGAGCAGTACTTC
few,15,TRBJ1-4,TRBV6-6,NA,CASSYVGATREKLFF,TGTGCCAGCAGTTATGTAGGGGCCACCCGCGAAAAACTGTTTTTT
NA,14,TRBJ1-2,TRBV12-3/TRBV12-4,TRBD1,CASRHTGGGYGYTF,TGTGCCAGCAGACACACAGGGGGGGGCTATGGCTACACCTTC
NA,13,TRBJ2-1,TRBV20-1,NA,CSASGLGVGEQFF,TGCAGTGCTAGCGGGTTGGGTGTAGGTGAGCAGTTCTTC
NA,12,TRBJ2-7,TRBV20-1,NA,CSATTNRYEQYF,TGCAGTGCAACCACCAACCGATACGAGCAGTACTTC
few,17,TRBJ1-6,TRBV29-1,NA,CSASGPNPGTVNSPLHF,TGCAGCGCCTCGGGCCCGAATCCCGGGACGGTTAATTCACCCCTCCACTTT
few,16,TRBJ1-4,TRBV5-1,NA,CASSLDRLSEGEKLFF,TGCGCCAGCAGCTTGGACAGGTTGTCGGAAGGAGAAAAACTGTTTTTT
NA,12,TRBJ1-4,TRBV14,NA,CASSQVEAKLFF,TGTGCCAGCAGCCAGGTCGAAGCCAAACTGTTTTTT
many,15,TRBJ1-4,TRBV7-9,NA,CASSLVAGSNEKLFF,TGTGCCAGCAGCTTAGTTGCAGGGTCTAATGAAAAACTGTTTTTT
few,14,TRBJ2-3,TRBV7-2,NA,CASGRDPSTDTQYF,TGTGCCAGCGGTAGGGATCCTAGCACAGATACGCAGTATTTT
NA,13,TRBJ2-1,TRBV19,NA,CASSIRLYNEQFF,TGTGCCAGTAGTATCCGACTCTACAATGAGCAGTTCTTC
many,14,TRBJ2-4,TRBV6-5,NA,CASSYSGTKNIQYF,TGTGCCAGCAGTTACTCGGGGACAAAAAACATTCAGTACTTC
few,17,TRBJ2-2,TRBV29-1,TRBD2,CSVEDLGREPNTGELFF,TGCAGCGTTGAAGATCTCGGGCGGGAGCCGAACACCGGGGAGCTGTTTTTT
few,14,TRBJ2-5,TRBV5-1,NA,CASSWASRLETQYF,TGCGCCAGCAGCTGGGCGTCGCGGTTAGAGACCCAGTACTTC
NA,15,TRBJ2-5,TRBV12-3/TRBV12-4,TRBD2,CASSSGLARVETQYF,TGTGCCAGCAGTTCCGGACTAGCGAGAGTAGAGACCCAGTACTTC
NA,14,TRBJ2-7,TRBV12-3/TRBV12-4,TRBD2,CASTKLGLSGEQYF,TGTGCCAGCACCAAATTGGGACTATCGGGAGAGCAGTACTTC
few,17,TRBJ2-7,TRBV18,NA,CASSHGTAQGDSYEQYF,TGTGCCAGCTCACACGGGACTGCTCAGGGGGACTCCTACGAGCAGTACTTC
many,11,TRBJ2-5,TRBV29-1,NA,CSVEVGEEQYF,TGCAGCGTTGAAGTAGGGGAAGAGCAGTACTTC
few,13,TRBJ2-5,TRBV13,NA,CASSPIGAETQYF,TGTGCCAGCAGCCCCATTGGGGCAGAGACCCAGTACTTC
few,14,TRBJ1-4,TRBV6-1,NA,CASRTPSTNEKLFF,TGTGCCAGCAGGACACCTTCAACTAATGAAAAACTGTTTTTT
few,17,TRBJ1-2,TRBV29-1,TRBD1,CSVEGSGPGQGAQGYTF,TGCAGCGTTGAAGGGTCCGGACCGGGACAGGGGGCGCAAGGCTACACCTTC
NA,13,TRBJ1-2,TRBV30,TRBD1,CAWTRPGQRNYTF,TGTGCCTGGACCCGGCCGGGACAGCGAAACTACACCTTC
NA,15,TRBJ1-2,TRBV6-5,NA,CASSYSGGGRGGYTF,TGTGCCAGCAGTTACTCCGGGGGGGGCCGGGGTGGCTACACCTTC
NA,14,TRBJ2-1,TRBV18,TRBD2,CASSTGPAGDEQFF,TGTGCCAGCTCAACGGGACCAGCGGGGGATGAGCAGTTCTTC